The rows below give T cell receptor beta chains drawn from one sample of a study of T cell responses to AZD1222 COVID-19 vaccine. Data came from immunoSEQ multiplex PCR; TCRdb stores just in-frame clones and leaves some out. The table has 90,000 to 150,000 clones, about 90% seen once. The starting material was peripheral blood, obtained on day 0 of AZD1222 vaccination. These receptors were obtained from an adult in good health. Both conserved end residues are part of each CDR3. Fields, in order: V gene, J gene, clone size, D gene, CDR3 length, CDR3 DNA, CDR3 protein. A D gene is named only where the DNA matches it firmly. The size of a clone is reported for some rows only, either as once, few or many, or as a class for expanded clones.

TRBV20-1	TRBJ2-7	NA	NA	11	TGCAGTGCTACCTGGAACTACGAGCAGTACTTC	CSATWNYEQYF
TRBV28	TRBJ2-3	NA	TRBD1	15	TGTGCCAGCAGTTTATTGACAGGGAATGAAAGGGCTAAGTATTTT	CASSLLTGNERAKYF
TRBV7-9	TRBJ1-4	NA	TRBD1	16	TGTGCCAGCAGCTTAGGATACCAGGGGGCGGAAGAAAAACTGTTTTTT	CASSLGYQGAEEKLFF
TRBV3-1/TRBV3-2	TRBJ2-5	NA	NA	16	TGTGCCAGCAGCTCCATACCCGGGACCCAGCGCGAGACCCAGTACTTC	CASSSIPGTQRETQYF
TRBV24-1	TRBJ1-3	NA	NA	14	TGTGCCACCAGTGACCCCGACCGGAAGAACACCATATATTTT	CATSDPDRKNTIYF
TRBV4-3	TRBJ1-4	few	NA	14	TGCGCCAGCAGCCAGGGGGTAACTAATGAAAAACTGTTTTTT	CASSQGVTNEKLFF
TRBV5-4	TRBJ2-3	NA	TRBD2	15	TGTGCCAGCAGCTTGGCGGGGGGGCCCCCAGATACGCAGTATTTT	CASSLAGGPPDTQYF
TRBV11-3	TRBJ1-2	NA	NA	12	TGTGCCAGCAGAGGGGGGGACTATGGCTACACCTTC	CASRGGDYGYTF
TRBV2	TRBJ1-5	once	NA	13	TGTGCCAGCAGTGGAAGTAGCAATCAGCCCCAGCATTTT	CASSGSSNQPQHF
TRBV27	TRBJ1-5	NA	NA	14	TGTGCCAGCAGTGAATCGATGGGGAATCAGCCCCAGCATTTT	CASSESMGNQPQHF
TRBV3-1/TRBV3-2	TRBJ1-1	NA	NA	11	TGTGCCAGCAGCCGGGGGAGGGCAGCTTTCTTT	CASSRGRAAFF
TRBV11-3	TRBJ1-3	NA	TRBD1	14	TGTGCCAGCAGGCCCGGGACAGCTGGAAACACCATATATTTT	CASRPGTAGNTIYF
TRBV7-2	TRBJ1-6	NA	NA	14	TGTGCCAGCAGCTTAGTTGTGGGCGGTTCACCCCTCCACTTT	CASSLVVGGSPLHF
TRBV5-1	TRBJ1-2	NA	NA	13	TGCGCCAGCAGCGGGGAGCTTAACTATGGCTACACCTTC	CASSGELNYGYTF
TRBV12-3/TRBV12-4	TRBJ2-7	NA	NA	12	TGTGCCAGCAGTTTAGCGGGGAACGAGCAGTACTTC	CASSLAGNEQYF
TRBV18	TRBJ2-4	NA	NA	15	TGTGCCAGCTCCCCGCCGACAGTTACCAAAAACATTCAGTACTTC	CASSPPTVTKNIQYF
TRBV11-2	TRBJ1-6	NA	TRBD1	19	TGTGCCAGCAGCTTACATGAGTGGCAGGGGGCCTCCTATAATTCACCCCTCCACTTT	CASSLHEWQGASYNSPLHF
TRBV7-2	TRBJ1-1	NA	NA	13	TGTGCCAGCAGCTTTTCGGGTTTCACTGAAGCTTTCTTT	CASSFSGFTEAFF
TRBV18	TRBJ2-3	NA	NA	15	TGTGCCAGCTCACCGGGTTCGGGGTCCACAGATACGCAGTATTTT	CASSPGSGSTDTQYF
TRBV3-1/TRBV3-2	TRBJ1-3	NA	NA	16	TGTGCCAGCAGTCTCATTTCGTTATCCCTTGGGGGCACCATATATTTT	CASSLISLSLGGTIYF
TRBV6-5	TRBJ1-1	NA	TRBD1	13	TGTGCCAGCAGTTACGGGGGACAGGCCTCTGCTTTCTTT	CASSYGGQASAFF
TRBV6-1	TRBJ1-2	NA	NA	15	TGTGCCAGCAGTGAAGTGGAGGGGAGGTACTATGGCTACACCTTC	CASSEVEGRYYGYTF
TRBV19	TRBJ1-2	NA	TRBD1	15	TGTGCCAGTAGTACAAACTGGGACAGGGCATATGGCTACACCTTC	CASSTNWDRAYGYTF
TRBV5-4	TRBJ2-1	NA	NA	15	TGTGCCAGCAGCTTGGATGCGGTTCTCTACAATGAGCAGTTCTTC	CASSLDAVLYNEQFF
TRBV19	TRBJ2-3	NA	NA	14	TGTGCCAGTAGGCTAGGACCGTTCACAGATACGCAGTATTTT	CASRLGPFTDTQYF
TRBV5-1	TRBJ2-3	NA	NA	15	TGCGCCAGCAGCTTGGCCCCTAAGAGCACAGATACGCAGTATTTT	CASSLAPKSTDTQYF
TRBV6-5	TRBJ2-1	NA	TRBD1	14	TGTGCCGTAAAGACCGGGACAGGGCTAAATGAGCAGTTCTTC	CAVKTGTGLNEQFF
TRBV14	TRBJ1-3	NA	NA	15	TGTGCCAGCAGCCAAGTTAGGGGCACTGGAAACACCATATATTTT	CASSQVRGTGNTIYF
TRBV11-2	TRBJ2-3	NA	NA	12	TGTGCCAGCAGCCCCCAGGCAGATACGCAGTATTTT	CASSPQADTQYF
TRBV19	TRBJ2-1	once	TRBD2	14	TGTGCCACCAAGCAGTTAGCGGGAGCCAATGAGCAGTTCTTC	CATKQLAGANEQFF
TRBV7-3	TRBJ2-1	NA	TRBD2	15	TGTGCCAGCAGCCAAACTAGCGGGACTTCATATGAGCAGTTCTTC	CASSQTSGTSYEQFF
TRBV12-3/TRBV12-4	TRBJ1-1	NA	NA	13	TGTGCCAGCAGTTTAAGGGTGGCCACTGAAGCTTTCTTT	CASSLRVATEAFF
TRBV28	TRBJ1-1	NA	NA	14	TGTGCCAGCAGCCCGGGGGGACCGAACACTGAAGCTTTCTTT	CASSPGGPNTEAFF
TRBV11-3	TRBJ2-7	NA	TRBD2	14	TGTGCCAGCAGCCTTCGGACTAGCCAGCGCGAGCAGTACTTC	CASSLRTSQREQYF
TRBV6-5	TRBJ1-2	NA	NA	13	TGTGCCAGCAGACTTCAGGGGATCGATGGCTACACCTTC	CASRLQGIDGYTF
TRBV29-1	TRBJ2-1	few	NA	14	TGCAGCGTCGAAGACGGCCTCTCCTACAATGAGCAGTTCTTC	CSVEDGLSYNEQFF
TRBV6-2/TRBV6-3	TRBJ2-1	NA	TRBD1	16	TGTGCCAGCAGTTACCCGACCCTGGACAGGTACAATGAGCAGTTCTTC	CASSYPTLDRYNEQFF
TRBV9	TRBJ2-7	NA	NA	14	TGTGCCAGCAGCTACGGACAGCAGACCTACGAGCAGTACTTC	CASSYGQQTYEQYF
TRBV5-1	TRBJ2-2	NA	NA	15	TGCGCCAGCAGCTTCCTACAGGCGGGGACCGGGGAGCTGTTTTTT	CASSFLQAGTGELFF
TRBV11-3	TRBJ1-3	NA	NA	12	TGTGCCAGCAGTCCAACGACGGACACCATATATTTT	CASSPTTDTIYF
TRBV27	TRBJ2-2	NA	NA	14	TGTGCCAGTCGGCTGGGAGGTCCGACCGGGGAGCTGTTTTTT	CASRLGGPTGELFF
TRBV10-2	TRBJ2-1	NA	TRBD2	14	TGCGCCAGCTCTTCTAGCGGGAGGGATAATGAGCAGTTCTTC	CASSSSGRDNEQFF
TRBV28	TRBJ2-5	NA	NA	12	TGTGCCAGCAGTTCCGGGGGAGAGACCCAGTACTTC	CASSSGGETQYF
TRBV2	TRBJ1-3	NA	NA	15	TGTGCCAGCAGTGAATGGGGGGGAAAGGAAAACACCATATATTTT	CASSEWGGKENTIYF
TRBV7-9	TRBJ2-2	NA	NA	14	TGTGCCAGCAGCTCGGACGCGAACACCGGGGAGCTGTTTTTT	CASSSDANTGELFF
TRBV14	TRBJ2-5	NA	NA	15	TGTGCCAGCAGCCAAAAACGTTTCTATCAAGAGACCCAGTACTTC	CASSQKRFYQETQYF
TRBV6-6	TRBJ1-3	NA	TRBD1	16	TGTGCCAGCAGTTACGGACAGGGGGCGATTGGAAACACCATATATTTT	CASSYGQGAIGNTIYF
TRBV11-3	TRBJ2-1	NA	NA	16	TGTGCCAGCAGCGCGGACTCCCCGGGGGGCCTCAATGAGCAGTTCTTC	CASSADSPGGLNEQFF
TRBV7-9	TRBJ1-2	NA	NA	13	TGTGCCAGCAGCTTAGTACTCAGGGATGGCTACACCTTC	CASSLVLRDGYTF
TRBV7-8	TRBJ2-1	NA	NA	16	TGTGCCAGCAGCTTATTCTCCCGCCAGGGCTACAATGAGCAGTTCTTC	CASSLFSRQGYNEQFF
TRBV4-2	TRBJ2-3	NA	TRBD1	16	TGTGCCAGCAGCCAAGCCGACAGGGTCAGCACAGATACGCAGTATTTT	CASSQADRVSTDTQYF
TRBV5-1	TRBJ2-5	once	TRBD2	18	TGCGCCAGCAGCACCGCCGGACTAGCGGGAGGGGTCGGGGAGACCCAGTACTTC	CASSTAGLAGGVGETQYF
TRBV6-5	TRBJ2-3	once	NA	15	TGTGCCAGCAGTTATGGGGATCGGAGGACAGATACGCAGTATTTT	CASSYGDRRTDTQYF
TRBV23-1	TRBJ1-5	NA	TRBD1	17	TGCGCCAGCGCCTCAGGGACAGGGGGCGCGAGGACGAAGCCCCAGCATTTT	CASASGTGGARTKPQHF
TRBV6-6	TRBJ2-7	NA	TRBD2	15	TGTGCCAGCAGACACGGACTAGCCCGCTCCTACGAGCAGTACTTC	CASRHGLARSYEQYF
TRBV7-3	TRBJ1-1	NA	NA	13	TGTGCCAGCAGCTTTTTGGGCGACACTGAAGCTTTCTTT	CASSFLGDTEAFF
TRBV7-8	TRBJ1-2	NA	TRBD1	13	TGTGCCAGCAGCTTTCAGGGGGCATTGGGCTACACCTTC	CASSFQGALGYTF
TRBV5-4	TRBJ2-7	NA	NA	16	TGTGCCAGCAGCTGGGCAGGGACCTCAAGGGGGAACGAGCAGTACTTC	CASSWAGTSRGNEQYF
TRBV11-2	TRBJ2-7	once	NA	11	TGTGCCAGCAGCCGAGTATACGAGCAGTACTTC	CASSRVYEQYF